This TCR beta chain was sequenced during a study of blood T cell repertoires in COVID-19. Study-wide context: Sites in the United States, Italy and Spain provided acute and convalescent COVID-19 samples.

Ages ranged from about 18 to 89 years, with residence in some 25 US areas. All recovered Cohort 3 donors got two negative PCRs, got clearance, or saw symptom resolution. Deletions cut 11 bases from V and 3 bases from J, with 17 bases between. CDR1 and CDR2 (germline): MDHEN, SYDVKM. The CDR3 extends over 14 amino acids. In this sample, this clone turned up once. In the original processing: Reference gene primer amplification yielded estimated nucleated cell counts. The table came from immunoSEQ multiplex PCR; TCRdb's copy has only in-frame clones and leaves some out. D and trimming come from the DNA, and the V and J calls and clone size come from that table. Counted here are roughly 230,000 clones, about four fifths occurring once; the ten biggest clones make up 3% to 4%.

The specimen sequenced was PBMCs or T cells enriched from blood (not recorded which). The sequence was obtained from a woman aged 60-70 years who had recovered from COVID-19. This chain uses TRBV28 with TRBJ1-3, with a weak D call TRBD1 (5 bases). DNA of the CDR3: TGTGCCGGGGTTGGGGGGAGCGATGGAAACACCATATATTTT. Protein product: CAGVGGSDGNTIYF. Using reference TRBV28 and TRBJ1-3 for the parts outside the CDR3, the full variable domain is DVKVTQSSRYLVKRTGEKVFLECVQDMDHENMFWYRQDPGLGLRLIYFSYDVKMKEKGDIPEGYSVSREKKERFSLILESASTNQTSMYLCAGVGGSDGNTIYFGEGSWLTVV.